A single sample is the source of the 8 T cell receptor beta chains below, sequenced in a study of STAT5B mutations in CD4+ large granular lymphocyte leukemia. Using immunoSEQ multiplex PCR, the repertoire was profiled, and TCRdb retains in-frame clones only, with some absent. In the table there are about 40,000 clones, roughly four fifths of which are singletons. The sequenced sample consisted of CD4+ T cells from blood buffy coats. Receptors were obtained from a human donor in good health.

The chain combines TRBV27 with TRBJ1-2, with D perhaps TRBD1 (5 bases). Per germline, CDR1 MNHEY and CDR2 SMNVEV (reference sequence). Trimming took 0 bases from V and 6 from J, leaving 17 bases between them. This CDR3 contains 16 residues. The CDR3 DNA is TGTGCCAGCAGTTTATCTCGGGACGGCAAGGGTAATGGCTACACCTTC. As protein: CASSLSRDGKGNGYTF.

The chain is built from TRBV9 and TRBJ2-4, with D tentatively TRBD2 (6 bases). V shed 2 bases and J shed 1 base, with 7 bases lying between them. Germline CDR1 is SGDLS and CDR2 is YYNGEE. The CDR3 has 14 residues. The CDR3 bases are TGTGCCAGCAGCGTCGGGACTGCCAAAAACATTCAGTACTTC. Its protein product is CASSVGTAKNIQYF.

This clone was counted only a few times. This chain uses TRBV5-1 with TRBJ2-7, with 9 bases fitting TRBD2. V lost 3 bases and J lost 6; bases outside the gene matches: 7. The CDR3 loop spans 14 amino acids. Germline V gives CDR1 SGHRS, CDR2 YFSETQ. The CDR3 DNA sequence: TGCGCCAGCAGCTCAACCGGGACTAGCAGCGAGCAGTACTTC. It specifies CASSSTGTSSEQYF.

The CDR3 region is CASSEAGTPSGNTIYF. The CDR3 region has the DNA TGTGCCAGCAGTGAAGCGGGCACCCCCTCTGGAAACACCATATATTTT. The chain is built from TRBV2 and TRBJ1-3; D is ambiguous. CDR3 size: 16 residues. CDR1 is SNHLY, CDR2 FYNNEI, per germline. V shed 0 bases and J shed 0 bases, with 9 bases lying between them.

The chain combines TRBV18 with TRBJ1-2, with D uncertain. Germline assignment: CDR1 KGHSH and CDR2 LQKENI. With 0 bases removed from V and 0 bases from J, the gap between germline ends came to 11 bases. This CDR3 has 16 amino acids. The CDR3 loop reads CASSPPSTRANYGYTF. The CDR3 DNA follows: TGTGCCAGCTCACCACCGTCGACACGGGCTAACTATGGCTACACCTTC.

The V gene is TRBV10-1, the J gene TRBJ1-3; TRBD1 is a possible D gene (6 bases). The CDR3 consists of 16 residues. The V end lost 4 bases, the J end lost 4 bases, and 17 bases lay between the germline ends. Per germline, CDR1 WNHNN and CDR2 SYGVQD (reference sequence). The CDR3 loop is CASSVGGGPSGNTIYF. The CDR3, as DNA: TGCGCCAGCAGTGTAGGGGGGGGCCCCTCGGGAAACACCATATATTTT.

This chain joins TRBV7-2 and TRBJ2-7, with D uncertain. Germline loops: CDR1 SGHTA, CDR2 FQGNSA. The V end was cut by 0 bases, the J end by 3 bases, with 3 bases between. This CDR3 is built from 12 residues. The CDR3 DNA is TGTGCCAGCAGCTTAGCGAACTACGAGCAGTACTTC. Protein: CASSLANYEQYF.

This clone was counted only a few times. The chain joins TRBV9 to TRBJ2-5; D perhaps matches TRBD2 (5 bases). CDR1 is SGDLS, CDR2 YYNGEE, per germline. CDR3 length: 16 amino acids. Trimming took off 0 bases at V and 5 bases at J, with 17 bases between the two ends. The CDR3 DNA reads TGTGCCAGCAGCGTAGAAGGGAGTTTGGGCATGGAGACCCAGTACTTC. Residues: CASSVEGSLGMETQYF.